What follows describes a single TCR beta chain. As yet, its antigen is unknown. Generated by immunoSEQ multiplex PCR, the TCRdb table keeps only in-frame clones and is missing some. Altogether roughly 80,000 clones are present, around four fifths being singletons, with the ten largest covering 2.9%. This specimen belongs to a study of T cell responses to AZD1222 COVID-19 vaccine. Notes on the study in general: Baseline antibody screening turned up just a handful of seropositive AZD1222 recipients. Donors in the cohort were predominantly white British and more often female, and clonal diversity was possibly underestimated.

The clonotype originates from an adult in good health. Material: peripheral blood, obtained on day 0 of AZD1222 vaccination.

The CDR3 DNA sequence: TGTGCCAGTAGTAGGGGCGGGGGGCAAGAGACCCAGTACTTC. This sequence encodes CASSRGGGQETQYF. The V and J genes are TRBV19 and TRBJ2-5, with TRBD2 identical over 8 bases. This CDR3 is 14 amino acids long. Germline trimming cut 4 bases from V and 2 bases from J; bases unmatched to any gene: 3. CDR1 LNHDA and CDR2 SQIVND come from the germline V gene (reference sequence).